This T cell receptor (beta chain) was retrieved from a study of blood T cells in healthy people across ages. Study-level points and caveats: Strong correlation linked observed beta diversity and percent naive T cells.

For this clonotype: The antigen is unknown.

Trimming cost V 6 bases and J 5 bases, with 15 bases left between them. The CDR3 covers 14 residues. Germline loops: CDR1 MNHEY, CDR2 SMNVEV (reference sequence). No fewer than 6.5 million PBMCs went into each sample. The authors ran a second PCR of about 6 to 11 cycles using a sample-barcoded 5' primer and a J-beta primer mix. All samples yielded 2.5 million or more CDR3-containing paired-end reads. TCRdb redid the calling of the 5' RACE reads with MiXCR, one entry per CDR3 protein. The sample includes about 640,000 distinct CDR3 sequences, roughly 58% of them seen just once. The chain uses TRBV27 and TRBJ2-3, with D perhaps matching TRBD2 (6 bases). The origin of this receptor is a man in his fifties or sixties in good health. What was sequenced was blood. The CDR3 loop reads CASSYGRGEDTQYF. The CDR3 coding sequence is TGTGCCAGCAGCTACGGGAGAGGTGAAGATACGCAGTATTTT.